The 5 T cell receptor beta chains below come from one sample, sequenced in a study of blood T cell repertoires in COVID-19. Assay used: immunoSEQ multiplex PCR; TCRdb lists only in-frame clones, some missing. This table has approximately 220,000 clones, 85% to 90% appearing once. Sequencing was carried out using PBMCs or T cells enriched from blood (not recorded which). These receptors were obtained from a woman aged 25 to 39 with acute COVID-19.

The V call is TRBV20-1, the J call TRBJ2-4; D might be TRBD2 (6 bases). The CDR3 sequence is 14 residues long. The V end was cut by 3 bases, the J end by 1 base, with 10 bases between. The germline V gene encodes CDR1 DFQATT and CDR2 SNEGSKA (reference sequence). CDR3 region: CSASSGEAKNIQYF. The CDR3 bases are TGCAGTGCTAGTTCGGGGGAGGCCAAAAACATTCAGTACTTC.

This rearrangement joins TRBV4-3 to TRBJ1-1, with 7 bases identical to TRBD1. The trim removed 1 base at V and 10 bases at J, leaving 3 bases unmatched. Germline V CDR1 and CDR2: LGHNA, YSLEER. The CDR3 runs to 12 residues. The CDR3 DNA reads as TGCGCCAGCAGCCAAGGGACAGGAAGAGCTTTCTTT. Its translation: CASSQGTGRAFF.

The chain links TRBV10-2 to TRBJ2-3, with 7 bases fitting TRBD2. Germline V gene data show CDR1 as WSHSY and CDR2 as SAAADI. The CDR3 sequence is 17 residues long. Trimming removed 2 bases from V and 0 bases from J; junction bases left unmatched: 8. The CDR3 loop is CASSEALGGTSTDTQYF. The DNA for the CDR3 is TGCGCCAGCAGTGAGGCCCTCGGGGGGACGAGCACAGATACGCAGTATTTT.

The rearrangement uses TRBV5-8 and TRBJ1-5; 9 nucleotides match TRBD1. CDR3 size: 15 residues. CDR1 is SGHTS and CDR2 is YDEGEE in the germline V gene. The V gene end was trimmed by 0 bases and the J gene end by 7 bases; junction bases not matched to a gene: 5. DNA of the CDR3: TGTGCCAGCAGCTTGGTGTGGGACAGGGAACAGCCCCAGCATTTT. Its protein is CASSLVWDREQPQHF.

This clone was observed a handful of times. V usage is TRBV11-2 and J usage is TRBJ1-2; TRBD1 matches 9 bases. Germline assignment: CDR1 SGHAT and CDR2 FQNNGV. V trimming: 7 bases; J trimming: 3 bases; junction bases outside the gene matches: 6. CDR3 length: 14 amino acids. CDR3 in amino acids: CASNPTGGDYGYTF. The CDR3 coding sequence is TGTGCCAGCAACCCCACAGGGGGCGACTATGGCTACACCTTC.